The present entry profiles one TCR beta chain with its context. The CDR3 runs 15 residues. Germline-derived CDR1 and CDR2 are SGHRS and YFSETQ. Trimming cost V 0 bases and J 2 bases; bases outside gene matches: 2. The sample comes from a study of blood T cell repertoires in COVID-19. How the authors handled the data: Quantification of nucleated cells was approximated via reference gene primer amplification. Sequenced by immunoSEQ multiplex PCR; TCRdb stores in-frame clones only, minus some. The V and J calls and clone size are taken from that table; D and trimming were inferred from the DNA. The table includes about 150,000 clones, about four fifths detected once.

The sequenced sample was peripheral blood. The clonotype originates from a man in his 70s with acute or convalescent COVID-19. The chain combines TRBV5-1 with TRBJ1-3; TRBD1 matches 7 bases. CDR3 in amino acids: CASSLDGQAGNTIYF. The DNA of the CDR3 is TGCGCCAGCAGCTTGGATGGACAGGCTGGAAACACCATATATTTT.